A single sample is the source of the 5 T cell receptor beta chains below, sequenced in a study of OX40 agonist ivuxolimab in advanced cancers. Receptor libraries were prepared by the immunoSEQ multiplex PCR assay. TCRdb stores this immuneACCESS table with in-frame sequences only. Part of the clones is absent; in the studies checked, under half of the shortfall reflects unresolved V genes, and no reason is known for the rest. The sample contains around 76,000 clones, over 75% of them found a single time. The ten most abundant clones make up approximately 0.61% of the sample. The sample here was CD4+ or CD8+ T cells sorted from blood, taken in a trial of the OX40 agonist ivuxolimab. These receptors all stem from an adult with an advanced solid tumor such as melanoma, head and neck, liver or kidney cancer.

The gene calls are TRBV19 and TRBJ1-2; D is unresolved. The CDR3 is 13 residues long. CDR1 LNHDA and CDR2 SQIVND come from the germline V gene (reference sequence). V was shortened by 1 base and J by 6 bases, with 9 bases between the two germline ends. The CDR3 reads CASSIVGYDGYTF. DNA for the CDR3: TGTGCCAGTAGTATAGTTGGATACGATGGCTACACCTTC.

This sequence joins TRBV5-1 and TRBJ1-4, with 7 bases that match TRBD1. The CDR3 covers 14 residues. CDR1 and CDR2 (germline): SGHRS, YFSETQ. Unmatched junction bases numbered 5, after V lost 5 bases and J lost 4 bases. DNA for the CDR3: TGCGCCAGCAGTGCCGGGACAGTTAATGAAAAACTGTTTTTT. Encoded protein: CASSAGTVNEKLFF.

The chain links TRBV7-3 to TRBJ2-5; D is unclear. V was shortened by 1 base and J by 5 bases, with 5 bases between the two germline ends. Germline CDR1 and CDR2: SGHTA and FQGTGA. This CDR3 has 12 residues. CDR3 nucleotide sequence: TGTGCCAGCAGCTTAATAGGGGAGACCCAGTACTTC. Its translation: CASSLIGETQYF.

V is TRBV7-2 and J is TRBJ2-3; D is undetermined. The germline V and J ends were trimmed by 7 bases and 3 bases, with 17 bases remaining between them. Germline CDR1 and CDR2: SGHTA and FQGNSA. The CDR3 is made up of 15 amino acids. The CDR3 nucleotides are TGTGCCAGCACCAAGACCGGCGGTGGGACAGATACGCAGTATTTT. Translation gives CASTKTGGGTDTQYF.

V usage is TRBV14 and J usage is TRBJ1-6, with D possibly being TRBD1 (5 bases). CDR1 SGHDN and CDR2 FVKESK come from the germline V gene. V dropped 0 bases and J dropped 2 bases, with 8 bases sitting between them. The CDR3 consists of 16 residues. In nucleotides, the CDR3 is TGTGCCAGCAGCCAAGAGTGGGGGGCCTATAATTCACCCCTCCACTTT. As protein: CASSQEWGAYNSPLHF.